This T cell receptor beta chain was documented in a study of identical twins. The CDR3 sequence is 13 residues long. V was cut by 3 bases and J by 4 bases, with 10 bases left in between. Germline V gene lookup returns CDR1 SQVTM and CDR2 ANQGSEA. One entry per CDR3 protein results from TCRdb running MiXCR on the 5' RACE reads. The sample includes about 100,000 distinct CDR3 sequences, about 6% of them seen just once. In this sample, this clonotype turned up a few times. The sequenced material came from memory T cells sorted from blood. This chain uses TRBV29-1 with TRBJ1-5; D not resolved. The source of this sequence is a woman aged 45 to 65 in good health. The CDR3 DNA reads as TGCAGCGTTGAGGAGGAGGCAAATCAGCCCCAGCATTTT. Amino acid sequence: CSVEEEANQPQHF.